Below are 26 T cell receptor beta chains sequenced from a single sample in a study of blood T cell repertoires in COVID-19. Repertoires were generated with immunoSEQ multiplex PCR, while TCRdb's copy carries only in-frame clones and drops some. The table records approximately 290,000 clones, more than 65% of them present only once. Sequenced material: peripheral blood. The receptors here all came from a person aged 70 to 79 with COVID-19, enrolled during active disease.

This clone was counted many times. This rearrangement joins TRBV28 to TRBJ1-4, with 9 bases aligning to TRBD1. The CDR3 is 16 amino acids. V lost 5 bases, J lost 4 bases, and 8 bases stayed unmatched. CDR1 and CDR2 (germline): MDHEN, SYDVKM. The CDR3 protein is CASSNRGQGINEKLFF. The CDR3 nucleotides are TGTGCCAGCAGTAACCGAGGACAGGGGATTAATGAAAAACTGTTTTTT.

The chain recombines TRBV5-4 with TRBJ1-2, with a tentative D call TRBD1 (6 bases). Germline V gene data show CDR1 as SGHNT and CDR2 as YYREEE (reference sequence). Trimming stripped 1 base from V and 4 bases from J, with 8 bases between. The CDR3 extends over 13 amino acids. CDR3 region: CASSLQGSYGYTF. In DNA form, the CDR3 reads TGTGCCAGCAGCTTGCAGGGGAGCTATGGCTACACCTTC. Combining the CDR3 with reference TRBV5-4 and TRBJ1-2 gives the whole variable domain ETGVTQSPTHLIKTRGQQVTLRCSSQSGHNTVSWYQQALGQGPQFIFQYYREEENGRGNFPPRFSGLQFPNYSSELNVNALELDDSALYLCASSLQGSYGYTFGSGTRLTVV.

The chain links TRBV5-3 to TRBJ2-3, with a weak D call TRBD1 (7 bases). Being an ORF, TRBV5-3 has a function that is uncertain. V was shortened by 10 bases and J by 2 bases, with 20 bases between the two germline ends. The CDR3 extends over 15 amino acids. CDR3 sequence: CAPQARGVVTDTQYF. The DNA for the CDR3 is TGTGCCCCCCAGGCCAGGGGGGTCGTCACAGATACGCAGTATTTT.

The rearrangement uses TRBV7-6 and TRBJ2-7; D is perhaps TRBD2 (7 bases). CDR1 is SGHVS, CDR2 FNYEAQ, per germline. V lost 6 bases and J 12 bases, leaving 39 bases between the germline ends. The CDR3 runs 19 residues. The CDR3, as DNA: TGTGCCAGCAGTAAATTAGCGGGCGGATCGCGGGTCGGGGGCTACGAGTTGTACTTC. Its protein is CASSKLAGGSRVGGYELYF.

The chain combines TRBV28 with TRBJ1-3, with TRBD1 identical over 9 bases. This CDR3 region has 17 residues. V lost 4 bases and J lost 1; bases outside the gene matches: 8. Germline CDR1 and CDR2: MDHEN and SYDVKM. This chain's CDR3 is CASSSSGQGLSGNTIYF. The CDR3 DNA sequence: TGTGCCAGCAGTTCGTCGGGACAGGGACTATCTGGAAACACCATATATTTT. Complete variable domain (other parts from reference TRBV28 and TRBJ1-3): DVKVTQSSRYLVKRTGEKVFLECVQDMDHENMFWYRQDPGLGLRLIYFSYDVKMKEKGDIPEGYSVSREKKERFSLILESASTNQTSMYLCASSSSGQGLSGNTIYFGEGSWLTVV.

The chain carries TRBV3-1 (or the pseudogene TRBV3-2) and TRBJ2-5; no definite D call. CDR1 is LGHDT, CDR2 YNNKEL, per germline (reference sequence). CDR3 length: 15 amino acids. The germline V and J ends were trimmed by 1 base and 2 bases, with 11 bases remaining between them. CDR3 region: CASSQAAPGQETQYF. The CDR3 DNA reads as TGTGCCAGCAGCCAAGCCGCCCCCGGGCAAGAGACCCAGTACTTC.

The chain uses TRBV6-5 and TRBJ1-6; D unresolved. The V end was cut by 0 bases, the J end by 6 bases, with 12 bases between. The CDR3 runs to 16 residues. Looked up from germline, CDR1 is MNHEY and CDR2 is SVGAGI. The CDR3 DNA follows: TGTGCCAGCAGTTACTCCCGTACAGCTTTTAATTCACCCCTCCACTTT. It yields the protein CASSYSRTAFNSPLHF.

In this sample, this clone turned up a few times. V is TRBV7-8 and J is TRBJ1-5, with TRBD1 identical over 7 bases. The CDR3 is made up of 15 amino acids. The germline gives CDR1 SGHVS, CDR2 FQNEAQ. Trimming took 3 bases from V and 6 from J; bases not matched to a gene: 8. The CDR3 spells CASSLGDRVRQPQHF. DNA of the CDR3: TGTGCCAGCAGCTTGGGAGACAGGGTCCGTCAGCCCCAGCATTTT.

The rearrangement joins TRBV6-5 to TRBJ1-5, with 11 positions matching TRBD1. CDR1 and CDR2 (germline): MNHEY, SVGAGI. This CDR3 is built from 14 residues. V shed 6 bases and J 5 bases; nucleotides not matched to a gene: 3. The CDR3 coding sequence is TGTGCCAGCAGGACGGGACAGGGGGATCAGCCCCAGCATTTT. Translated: CASRTGQGDQPQHF.

The CDR3 reads CASRKGNYGYTF. Written as DNA, the CDR3 is TGTGCCAGCAGAAAGGGGAACTATGGCTACACCTTC. The chain employs TRBV9 and TRBJ1-2; maybe TRBD1 (5 bases). The germline V and J ends were trimmed by 5 bases and 2 bases, with 7 bases remaining between them. Looked up from germline, CDR1 is SGDLS and CDR2 is YYNGEE. This CDR3 has 12 amino acids.

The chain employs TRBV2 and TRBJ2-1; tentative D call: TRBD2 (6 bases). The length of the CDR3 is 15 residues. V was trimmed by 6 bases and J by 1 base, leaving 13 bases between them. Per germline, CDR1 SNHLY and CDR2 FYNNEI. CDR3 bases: TGTGCCAGCAGGGTTCGGAGGGTGTCCTACAATGAGCAGTTCTTC. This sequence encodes CASRVRRVSYNEQFF.

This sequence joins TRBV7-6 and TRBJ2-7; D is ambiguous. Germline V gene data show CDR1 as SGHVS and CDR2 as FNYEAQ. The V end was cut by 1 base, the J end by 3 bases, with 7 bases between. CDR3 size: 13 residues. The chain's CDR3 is CASSLVQYYEQYF. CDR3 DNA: TGTGCCAGCAGCTTAGTACAATACTACGAGCAGTACTTC.

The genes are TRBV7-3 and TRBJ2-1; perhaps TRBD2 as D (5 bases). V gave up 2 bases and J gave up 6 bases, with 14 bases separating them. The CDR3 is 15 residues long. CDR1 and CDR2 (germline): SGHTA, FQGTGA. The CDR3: CASSLQPAGLNEQFF. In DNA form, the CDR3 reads TGTGCCAGCAGCTTACAACCCGCAGGACTCAATGAGCAGTTCTTC.

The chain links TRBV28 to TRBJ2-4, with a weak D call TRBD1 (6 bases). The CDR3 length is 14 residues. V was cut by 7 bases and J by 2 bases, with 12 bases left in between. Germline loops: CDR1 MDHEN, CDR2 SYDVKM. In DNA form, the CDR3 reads TGTGCCAGCAAACGGACAGTGTCCAAAAACATTCAGTACTTC. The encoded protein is CASKRTVSKNIQYF.

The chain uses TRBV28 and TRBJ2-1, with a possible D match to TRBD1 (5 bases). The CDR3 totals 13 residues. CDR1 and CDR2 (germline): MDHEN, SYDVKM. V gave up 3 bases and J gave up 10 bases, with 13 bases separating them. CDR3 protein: CASSLRQPPEQFF. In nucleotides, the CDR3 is TGTGCCAGCAGTTTGAGACAGCCGCCGGAGCAGTTCTTC. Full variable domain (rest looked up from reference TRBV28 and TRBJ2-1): DVKVTQSSRYLVKRTGEKVFLECVQDMDHENMFWYRQDPGLGLRLIYFSYDVKMKEKGDIPEGYSVSREKKERFSLILESASTNQTSMYLCASSLRQPPEQFFGPGTRLTVL.

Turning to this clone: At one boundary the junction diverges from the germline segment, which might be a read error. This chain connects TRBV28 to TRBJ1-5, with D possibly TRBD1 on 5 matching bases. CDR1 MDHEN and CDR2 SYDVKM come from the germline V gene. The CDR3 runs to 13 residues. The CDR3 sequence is CASSADRNQPQHF. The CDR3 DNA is TGTGCCAGCAGTGCCGACAGAAATCAGCCTCAGCATTTT.

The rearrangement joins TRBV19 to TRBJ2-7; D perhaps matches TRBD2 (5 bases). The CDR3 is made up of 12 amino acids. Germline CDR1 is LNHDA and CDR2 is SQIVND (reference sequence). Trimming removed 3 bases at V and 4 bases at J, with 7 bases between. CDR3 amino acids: CASSMTGYEQYF. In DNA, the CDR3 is TGTGCCAGTAGTATGACGGGGTACGAGCAGTACTTC.

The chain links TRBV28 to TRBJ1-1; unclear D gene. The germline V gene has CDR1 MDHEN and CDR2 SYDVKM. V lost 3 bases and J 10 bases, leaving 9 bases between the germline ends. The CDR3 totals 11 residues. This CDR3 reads CASSFPLGAFF. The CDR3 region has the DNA TGTGCCAGCAGTTTCCCCCTCGGAGCTTTCTTT.

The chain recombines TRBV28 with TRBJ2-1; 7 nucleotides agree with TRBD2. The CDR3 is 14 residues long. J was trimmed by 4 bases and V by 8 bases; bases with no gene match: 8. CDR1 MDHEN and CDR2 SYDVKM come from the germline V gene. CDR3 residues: CASGTSATYNEQFF. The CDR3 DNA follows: TGTGCCAGCGGCACTAGCGCGACTTACAATGAGCAGTTCTTC.

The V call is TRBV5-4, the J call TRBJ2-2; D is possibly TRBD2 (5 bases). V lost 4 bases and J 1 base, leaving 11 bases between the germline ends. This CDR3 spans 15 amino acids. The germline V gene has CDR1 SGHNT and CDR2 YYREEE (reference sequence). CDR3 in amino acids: CASSPPSGNTGELFF. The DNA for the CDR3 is TGTGCCAGCAGCCCACCAAGCGGGAACACCGGGGAGCTGTTTTTT.

CDR3 coding DNA: TGTGCCAGCAGCGGTAACGGACAGGGGGTAAATCAGCCCCAGCATTTT. Residues: CASSGNGQGVNQPQHF. The V and J genes are TRBV7-2 and TRBJ1-5; 10 bases fit TRBD1. The CDR3 length is 16 residues. CDR1 SGHTA and CDR2 FQGNSA come from the germline V gene. V gave up 5 bases and J gave up 4 bases; unmatched junction bases: 8.

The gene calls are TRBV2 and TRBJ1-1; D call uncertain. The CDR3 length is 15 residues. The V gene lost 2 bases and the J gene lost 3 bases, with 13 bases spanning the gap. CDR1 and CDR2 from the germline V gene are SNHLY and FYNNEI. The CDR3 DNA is TGTGCCAGCAGTGAATCCCCAGGAAGACACACTGAAGCTTTCTTT. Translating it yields CASSESPGRHTEAFF.

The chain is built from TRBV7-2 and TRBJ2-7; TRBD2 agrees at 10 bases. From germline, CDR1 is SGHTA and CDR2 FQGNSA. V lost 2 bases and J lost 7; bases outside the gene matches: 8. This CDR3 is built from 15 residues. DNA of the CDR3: TGTGCCAGCAGCTTACTAGCGGGGGCCGGTATGGAGCAGTACTTC. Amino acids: CASSLLAGAGMEQYF.

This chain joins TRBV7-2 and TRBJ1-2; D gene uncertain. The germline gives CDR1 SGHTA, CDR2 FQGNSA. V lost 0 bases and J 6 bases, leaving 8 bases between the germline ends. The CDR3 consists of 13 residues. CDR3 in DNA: TGTGCCAGCAGCTTAGCCACAGCGGATGGCTACACCTTC. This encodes CASSLATADGYTF. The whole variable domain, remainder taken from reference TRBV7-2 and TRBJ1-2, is GAGVSQSPSNKVTEKGKDVELRCDPISGHTALYWYRQSLGQGLEFLIYFQGNSAPDKSGLPSDRFSAERTGGSVSTLTIQRTQQEDSAVYLCASSLATADGYTFGSGTRLTVV.

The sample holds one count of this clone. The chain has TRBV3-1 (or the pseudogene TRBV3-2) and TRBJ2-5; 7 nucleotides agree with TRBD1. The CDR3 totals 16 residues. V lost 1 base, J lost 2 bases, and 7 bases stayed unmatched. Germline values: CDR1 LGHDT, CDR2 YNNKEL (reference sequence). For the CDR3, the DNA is TGTGCCAGCAGCCAAGGGGTTGGGACAGAGCAAGAGACCCAGTACTTC. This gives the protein CASSQGVGTEQETQYF.

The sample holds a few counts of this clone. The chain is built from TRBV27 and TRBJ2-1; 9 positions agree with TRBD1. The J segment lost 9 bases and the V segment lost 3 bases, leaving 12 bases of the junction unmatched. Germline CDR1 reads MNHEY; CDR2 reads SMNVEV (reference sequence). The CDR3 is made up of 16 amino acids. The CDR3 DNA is TGTGCCAGCAGTTTTGAGATGGGGACAGGGTGGTCTGAGCAGTTCTTC. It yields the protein CASSFEMGTGWSEQFF.